This T cell receptor beta chain emerged from a study of blood T cell repertoires in COVID-19. Study background: Sites across the United States, Italy and Spain contributed samples from acute and convalescent COVID-19.

Some clones are missing from TCRdb's copy, which holds only in-frame ones; the method was immunoSEQ multiplex PCR. The sample holds approximately 490,000 clones; approximately 90% are singletons and the top ten take approximately 8%. Participants, about 18 to 90 years old, spanned approximately 26 US areas. Grouping used clinical history reported by participants in a survey and questionnaire. Unmatched junction bases numbered 13, after V lost 4 bases and J lost 4 bases. There are 17 residues in the CDR3. The germline gives CDR1 SGHVS, CDR2 FQNEAQ. J is TRBJ1-3 and V is TRBV7-8; 7 bases match TRBD1. This receptor was identified in a woman aged 55-69 years who had recovered from COVID-19. Sequenced input: PBMCs or T cells enriched from blood (not recorded which). The CDR3 protein is CASSSFNSTGYGNTIYF. The CDR3 bases are TGTGCCAGCAGCTCCTTCAACTCGACAGGGTACGGAAACACCATATATTTT.